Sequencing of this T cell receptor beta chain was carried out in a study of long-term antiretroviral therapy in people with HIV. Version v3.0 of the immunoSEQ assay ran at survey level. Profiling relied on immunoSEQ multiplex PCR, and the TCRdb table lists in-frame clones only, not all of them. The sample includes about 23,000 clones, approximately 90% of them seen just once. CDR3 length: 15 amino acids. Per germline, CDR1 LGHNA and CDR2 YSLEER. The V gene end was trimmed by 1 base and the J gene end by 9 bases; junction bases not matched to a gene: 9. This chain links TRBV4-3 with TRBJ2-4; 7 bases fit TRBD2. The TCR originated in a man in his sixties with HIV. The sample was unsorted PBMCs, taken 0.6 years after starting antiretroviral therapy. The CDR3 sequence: CASSQGSAGRTIQYF. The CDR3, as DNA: TGCGCCAGCAGCCAAGGATCAGCGGGGCGTACCATTCAGTACTTC.